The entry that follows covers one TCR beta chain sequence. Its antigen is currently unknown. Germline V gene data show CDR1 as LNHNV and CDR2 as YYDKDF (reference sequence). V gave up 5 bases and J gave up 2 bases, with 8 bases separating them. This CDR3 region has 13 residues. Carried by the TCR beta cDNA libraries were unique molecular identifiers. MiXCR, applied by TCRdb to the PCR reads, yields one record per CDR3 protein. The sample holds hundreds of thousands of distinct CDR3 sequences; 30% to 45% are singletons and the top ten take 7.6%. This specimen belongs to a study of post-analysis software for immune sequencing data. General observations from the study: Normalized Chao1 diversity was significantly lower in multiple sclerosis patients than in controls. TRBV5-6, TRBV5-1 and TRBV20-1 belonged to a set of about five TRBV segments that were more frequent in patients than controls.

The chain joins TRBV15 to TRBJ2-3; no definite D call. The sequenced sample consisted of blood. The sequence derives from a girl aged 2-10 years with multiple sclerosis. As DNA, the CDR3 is TGTGCCACCAGCCGCACCCCCACAGATACGCAGTATTTT. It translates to CATSRTPTDTQYF. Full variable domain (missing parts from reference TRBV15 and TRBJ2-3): DAMVIQNPRYQVTQFGKPVTLSCSQTLNHNVMYWYQQKSSQAPKLLFHYYDKDFNNEADTPDNFQSRRPNTSFCFLDIRSPGLGDTAMYLCATSRTPTDTQYFGPGTRLTVL.